One and the same sample provided the 32 T cell receptor beta chains below, sequenced in a study of CD8+ T cells in alopecia areata (dated by TCRdb to 2017 to 2018). Per the publication, the time point label means: 20 to 30 weeks on oral tofacitinib. The treatment or condition label on this specimen signifies: oral pan-JAK inhibitor, 5-10 mg twice daily. Libraries were made using the immunoSEQ multiplex PCR assay. For TCR sequencing, RNA was extracted from every sample and reverse transcribed into cDNA to serve as template. The immuneACCESS repertoire file appears here via TCRdb, limited to in-frame rearrangements. These files lack a portion of the clones; in checked studies, under half of the deficit traces to unresolved V genes, and the cause of the others is not known. Within this sample are 150,000 to 200,000 clones, with about 55% of them counted one time only. The ten largest clonotypes hold roughly 10% of the sample.

Material: CD8+ T cells sorted from blood, obtained at week 24, from a patient treated with tofacitinib. The receptors stem from a human donor with alopecia areata.

As DNA, the CDR3 is TGTGCCAGCAGCGGGGTGGAGGGGCTTAGCAATCAGCCCCAGCATTTT. It codes for CASSGVEGLSNQPQHF. V and J are TRBV11-2 and TRBJ1-5, with D possibly TRBD1 on 5 matching bases. V gave up 5 bases and J gave up 0 bases, with 14 bases separating them. The CDR3 consists of 16 residues. Germline lookup yields CDR1 SGHAT and CDR2 FQNNGV.

The chain couples TRBV27 to TRBJ2-1, with no clear D. This CDR3 spans 13 amino acids. The germline V gene has CDR1 MNHEY and CDR2 SMNVEV (reference sequence). V was clipped by 7 bases and J by 4 bases, with 11 bases between them. The DNA for the CDR3 is TGTGCCAGCAAGGGCCTTTCTTACAATGAGCAGTTCTTC. It translates to CASKGLSYNEQFF.

The chain uses TRBV27 and TRBJ2-7; 8 nucleotides agree with TRBD1. In germline, CDR1 is MNHEY, CDR2 SMNVEV (reference sequence). Unmatched junction bases numbered 10, after V lost 8 bases and J lost 4 bases. The CDR3 has 14 amino acids. The CDR3 sequence: CASAGTGGSYEQYF. In nucleotides, the CDR3 is TGTGCCAGCGCTGGGACAGGAGGGTCTTACGAGCAGTACTTC.

The V call is TRBV7-9, the J call TRBJ2-1, with D possibly TRBD1 on 6 matching bases. V lost 7 bases, J lost 8 bases, and 21 bases lay in between. This CDR3 comprises 15 residues. Germline V gene lookup returns CDR1 SEHNR and CDR2 FQNEAQ (reference sequence). The CDR3 DNA reads TGTGCCAGCAACGAAGCAGGACAGTCCTTGGATGAGCAGTTCTTC. Its translation is CASNEAGQSLDEQFF.

This clone showed up just a few times. CDR3 in amino acids: CASSLDNSGANVLTF. As DNA, the CDR3 is TGTGCCAGCAGCTTGGACAACTCTGGGGCCAACGTCCTGACTTTC. The chain links TRBV5-6 to TRBJ2-6; D not certain. Germline V gene sequence: CDR1 SGHDT, CDR2 YYEEEE. The CDR3 has 15 amino acids. Between the trimmed V and J ends, which lost 0 bases and 0 bases, there was a span of 4 bases. Based on the CDR3 plus reference TRBV5-6 and TRBJ2-6, the full variable domain is DAGVTQSPTHLIKTRGQQVTLRCSPKSGHDTVSWYQQALGQGPQFIFQYYEEEERQRGNFPDRFSGHQFPNYSSELNVNALLLGDSALYLCASSLDNSGANVLTFGAGSRLTVL.

The J gene is TRBJ2-5, the V gene TRBV25-1, with D unresolved. The CDR3 totals 14 residues. The germline V gene has CDR1 MGHDK and CDR2 SYGVNS. V lost 3 bases, J lost 0 bases, and 8 bases lay in between. CDR3 sequence: CASSDYKNQETQYF. CDR3 bases: TGTGCCAGCAGTGACTACAAAAACCAAGAGACCCAGTACTTC.

This clone has more than one count but fewer than ten. This rearrangement joins TRBV19 to TRBJ2-2; no reliable D call. CDR3 size: 15 residues. V dropped 8 bases and J dropped 3 bases, with 16 bases sitting between them. From germline, CDR1 is LNHDA and CDR2 SQIVND (reference sequence). Here the CDR3 DNA reads TGTGCCAGTTACCGGACCTCAGACTACACCGGGGAGCTGTTTTTT. Protein product: CASYRTSDYTGELFF. Full variable domain (rest looked up from reference TRBV19 and TRBJ2-2): DGGITQSPKYLFRKEGQNVTLSCEQNLNHDAMYWYRQDPGQGLRLIYYSQIVNDFQKGDIAEGYSVSREKKESFPLTVTSAQKNPTAFYLCASYRTSDYTGELFFGEGSRLTVL.

This clone was seen more than once but under ten times. V is TRBV10-3 and J is TRBJ2-1; D unclear. Trimming removed 2 bases from V and 9 bases from J, with 8 bases in between. The germline V gene has CDR1 ENHRY and CDR2 SYGVKD. The CDR3 totals 12 residues. CDR3 in amino acids: CAISENAVEQFF. As DNA, the CDR3 is TGTGCCATCAGTGAGAACGCTGTTGAGCAGTTCTTC.

This clone was observed once. The rearrangement joins TRBV4-3 to TRBJ1-2; no firm D call. CDR3 size: 15 residues. V shed 0 bases and J shed 4 bases, with 12 bases lying between them. Germline CDR1 LGHNA, CDR2 YSLEER. CDR3 protein: CASSQDRVEGYGYTF. CDR3 coding DNA: TGCGCCAGCAGCCAAGATCGGGTAGAGGGCTATGGCTACACCTTC.

This clone showed up just a few times. The chain links TRBV2 to TRBJ2-7; no definite D call. This CDR3 is built from 13 residues. Between the trimmed V and J ends, which lost 7 bases and 0 bases, there was a span of 10 bases. In germline, CDR1 is SNHLY, CDR2 FYNNEI. The CDR3 protein is CASTETNSYEQYF. In DNA, the CDR3 is TGTGCCAGCACTGAGACAAACTCCTACGAGCAGTACTTC.

This chain links TRBV6-1 with TRBJ1-5, with D tentatively TRBD1 (5 bases). Germline values: CDR1 MNHNS, CDR2 SASEGT. There are 15 residues in the CDR3. The germline V and J ends were trimmed by 0 bases and 6 bases, with 12 bases remaining between them. The CDR3 nucleotides are TGTGCCAGCAGTGAAGCCATGGCGAGGGGTCAGCCCCAGCATTTT. This gives the protein CASSEAMARGQPQHF.

The gene calls are TRBV5-6 and TRBJ2-7; 7 nucleotides align to TRBD1. J lost 3 bases, V lost 4 bases, and 4 bases had no gene match. There are 13 residues in the CDR3. Germline V CDR1 and CDR2: SGHDT, YYEEEE. The CDR3 loop is CASSQGQNYEQYF. The CDR3 DNA reads TGTGCCAGCAGCCAGGGACAGAACTACGAGCAGTACTTC.

This clone was detected a few times. The rearrangement links TRBV7-2 to TRBJ2-1, with 8 bases matching TRBD1. There are 19 residues in the CDR3. The V gene end was trimmed by 0 bases and the J gene end by 4 bases; junction bases not matched to a gene: 14. Germline V gene sequence: CDR1 SGHTA, CDR2 FQGNSA. CDR3 DNA: TGTGCCAGCAGCTTAGCGGGACAGGAGGGCCTACCCCCTTACAATGAGCAGTTCTTC. As protein: CASSLAGQEGLPPYNEQFF.

The chain combines TRBV5-6 with TRBJ1-1; D gene unclear. The CDR3 contains 13 residues. Germline lookup yields CDR1 SGHDT and CDR2 YYEEEE. V gave up 0 bases and J gave up 7 bases, with 10 bases separating them. The CDR3 spells CASSLEGLGEAFF. CDR3 bases: TGTGCCAGCAGCTTGGAAGGGTTGGGTGAAGCTTTCTTT.

This clone was counted between two and nine times. The sample carries other DNA sequences with the same CDR3. The gene calls are TRBV2 and TRBJ2-7, with D unresolved. Germline CDR1 and CDR2: SNHLY and FYNNEI. The V end lost 11 bases, the J end lost 4 bases, and 9 bases lay between the germline ends. CDR3 length equals 10 residues. CDR3 bases: TGTGCCTCAGCAACGTACGAGCAGTACTTC. It is translated as CASATYEQYF.

The chain employs TRBV7-9 and TRBJ1-6, with 7 bases lining up with TRBD1. This CDR3 comprises 17 residues. V shed 5 bases and J 8 bases; nucleotides not matched to a gene: 15. Germline CDR1 SEHNR, CDR2 FQNEAQ (reference sequence). DNA of the CDR3: TGTGCCAGCAGCCCCCCTAGGACGGGACAGTCTTATTCACCCCTCCACTTT. Translating gives CASSPPRTGQSYSPLHF. Variable domain in full (rest from reference TRBV7-9 and TRBJ1-6): DTGVSQNPRHKITKRGQNVTFRCDPISEHNRLYWYRQTLGQGPEFLTYFQNEAQLEKSRLLSDRFSAERPKGSFSTLEIQRTEQGDSAMYLCASSPPRTGQSYSPLHFGNGTRLTVT.

The chain employs TRBV29-1 and TRBJ2-3; TRBD2 aligns across 8 bases. The V and J ends lost 2 bases and 2 bases, in that order; junction bases with no gene match: 9. The CDR3 has 16 residues. Germline V lookup: CDR1 SQVTM, CDR2 ANQGSEA. The CDR3 DNA reads TGCAGCGTTGAATCTGCCGGAGCGGGGGCCACAGATACGCAGTATTTT. This codes for CSVESAGAGATDTQYF.

This clone has only a few counts. The chain recombines TRBV7-8 with TRBJ1-2; 8 bases agree with TRBD1. J was trimmed by 5 bases and V by 4 bases; bases with no gene match: 9. Germline CDR1 reads SGHVS; CDR2 reads FQNEAQ. The CDR3 is 15 amino acids. CDR3 sequence: CASSSEAGTGYGYTF. In DNA, the CDR3 is TGTGCCAGCAGCTCCGAGGCGGGGACAGGATATGGCTACACCTTC.

This clone was counted between two and nine times. The genes are TRBV15 and TRBJ2-2; D is unresolved. CDR1 and CDR2 (germline): LNHNV, YYDKDF (reference sequence). Trimming left V 3 bases short and J 6 bases short, with 8 bases between. The length of the CDR3 is 13 residues. This CDR3 is CATSSLAAGELFF. CDR3 coding DNA: TGTGCCACCAGCAGTTTGGCAGCCGGGGAGCTGTTTTTT.

This clone has just a few counts. This chain uses TRBV11-2 with TRBJ2-6; no firm D call. CDR1 and CDR2 (germline): SGHAT, FQNNGV. The length of the CDR3 is 14 residues. Trimming pared 2 bases from V and 4 bases from J, leaving 6 bases between. The CDR3 DNA reads as TGTGCCAGCAGCTTAAGTACCGGGGCCAACGTCCTGACTTTC. The encoded protein is CASSLSTGANVLTF.

The chain uses TRBV4-1 and TRBJ2-7, with 7 bases matching TRBD1. CDR3 length: 15 amino acids. Germline V lookup: CDR1 MGHRA, CDR2 YSYEKL. The V segment lost 4 bases and the J segment 2 bases; nucleotides outside the gene matches: 8. The CDR3 region is CASSPLQGTTYEQYF. Written as DNA, the CDR3 is TGCGCCAGCAGCCCCCTACAGGGGACAACCTACGAGCAGTACTTC.

This clone was counted only a few times. The rearrangement links TRBV11-1 to TRBJ2-3; 9 nucleotides align to TRBD1. CDR3 size: 13 residues. Trimming cost V 9 bases and J 1 base; bases outside gene matches: 2. CDR1 SGHAT and CDR2 FQDESV come from the germline V gene (reference sequence). This CDR3 reads CASRTGGTDTQYF. DNA for the CDR3: TGTGCCAGTAGGACAGGGGGCACAGATACGCAGTATTTT. The entire variable domain, with the rest obtained from reference TRBV11-1 and TRBJ2-3, is as follows: EAEVAQSPRYKITEKSQAVAFWCDPISGHATLYWYRQILGQGPELLVQFQDESVVDDSQLPKDRFSAERLKGVDSTLKIQPAELGDSAMYLCASRTGGTDTQYFGPGTRLTVL.

This clone has a single count. V gene TRBV4-3 combines with J gene TRBJ2-1; possibly TRBD2 for D (6 bases). Germline values: CDR1 LGHNA, CDR2 YSLEER. This CDR3 spans 16 amino acids. The V gene lost 0 bases and the J gene lost 6 bases, with 15 bases spanning the gap. The CDR3 spells CASSQDFSGGGNEQFF. CDR3 coding DNA: TGCGCCAGCAGCCAAGATTTTAGCGGTGGGGGCAATGAGCAGTTCTTC.

The V call is TRBV2, the J call TRBJ2-7; 9 nucleotides line up with TRBD1. Germline CDR1 and CDR2: SNHLY and FYNNEI. The CDR3 consists of 12 residues. Germline trimming cut 7 bases from V and 5 bases from J; bases unmatched to any gene: 3. The CDR3 sequence: CASMGTGNEQYF. CDR3 bases: TGTGCCAGCATGGGGACAGGGAACGAGCAGTACTTC.

The rearrangement uses TRBV27 and TRBJ2-3; TRBD2 agrees at 13 bases. Germline V gene data show CDR1 as MNHEY and CDR2 as SMNVEV (reference sequence). The CDR3 runs 16 residues. Trimming removed 2 bases from V and 6 bases from J; junction bases left unmatched: 5. CDR3 sequence (DNA): TGTGCCAGCAGTTTACGTACTAGCGGGGGGGCGGATACGCAGTATTTT. Encoded protein: CASSLRTSGGADTQYF.

This clone was seen a handful of times. The chain combines TRBV7-8 with TRBJ2-1, with D hard to call. The V end lost 2 bases, the J end lost 13 bases, and 12 bases lay between the germline ends. The CDR3 sequence is 12 residues long. The germline V gene encodes CDR1 SGHVS and CDR2 FQNEAQ. The CDR3 DNA reads TGTGCCAGCAGCTTAAGCTCGGCAGGACAGTTCTTC. This encodes CASSLSSAGQFF.

This sequence joins TRBV6-1 and TRBJ1-2; D is undetermined. The germline V and J ends were trimmed by 5 bases and 8 bases, with 9 bases remaining between them. Germline loops: CDR1 MNHNS, CDR2 SASEGT. The CDR3 is 11 residues long. The CDR3 here is CASSTPWGYTF. The DNA for the CDR3 is TGTGCCAGCAGTACCCCTTGGGGCTACACCTTC.

This clone was picked up a small number of times. The rearrangement links TRBV4-1 to TRBJ2-1; D ambiguous. Germline V gives CDR1 MGHRA, CDR2 YSYEKL. Trimming took 1 base from V and 1 from J, leaving 2 bases between them. CDR3 length: 13 amino acids. The CDR3 DNA sequence: TGCGCCAGCAGCCAAGGATCCTACAATGAGCAGTTCTTC. Translating it yields CASSQGSYNEQFF.

The chain links TRBV30 to TRBJ2-1; 7 nucleotides align to TRBD1. The junction had 10 bases not matched to a gene; V was cut back by 8 bases and J by 6 bases. Germline values: CDR1 GTSNPN, CDR2 SVGIG (reference sequence). The CDR3 is made up of 13 amino acids. The CDR3 is CATSTGLSNEQFF. The DNA of the CDR3 is TGTGCCACCTCGACAGGGTTGAGCAATGAGCAGTTCTTC.

This sequence joins TRBV4-1 and TRBJ2-1, with 9 bases that match TRBD2. Germline V gene lookup returns CDR1 MGHRA and CDR2 YSYEKL. J was trimmed by 7 bases and V by 0 bases; bases with no gene match: 10. This CDR3 is built from 17 residues. The DNA of the CDR3 is TGCGCCAGCAGCCAAGAGGCTAGCGGGACCCCTGGGAATGAGCAGTTCTTC. Protein: CASSQEASGTPGNEQFF.

This clone appeared a few times. J is TRBJ1-1 and V is TRBV30, with unresolved D. Looked up from germline, CDR1 is GTSNPN and CDR2 is SVGIG (reference sequence). V lost 0 bases to trimming and J lost 4 bases, with 9 bases between them. The CDR3 length is 13 residues. In DNA form, the CDR3 reads TGTGCCTGGAGTGTGGGGATAGGCACTGAAGCTTTCTTT. Protein: CAWSVGIGTEAFF.

The chain joins TRBV30 to TRBJ1-1, with D hard to call. The ends were cut back, 2 bases at V and 6 bases at J, with 7 bases in the middle. Germline values: CDR1 GTSNPN, CDR2 SVGIG (reference sequence). This CDR3 spans 11 amino acids. The CDR3 spells CAWSHNSEAFF. The CDR3 nucleotides are TGTGCCTGGAGTCACAATTCTGAAGCTTTCTTT.